This T cell receptor beta chain was obtained from a study of T cell repertoires in cytomegalovirus infection. Regarding this clonotype: Antigen: not known.

From germline, CDR1 is DFQATT and CDR2 SNEGSKA (reference sequence). The length of the CDR3 is 14 residues. V lost 6 bases, J lost 7 bases, and 18 bases lay in between. Using its own MiXCR run on the reads, TCRdb lists one record per CDR3 protein. The sample includes about 360,000 distinct CDR3 sequences, 18% of them seen just once. Study conclusions and caveats: Clonotypes of TCR beta that were HLA-C-restricted and CMV-specific dominated the ex vivo response.

The origin of this receptor is a human donor in good health (CMV status not recorded). Some clones in this sample may be carry-over from other donors' samples. Source material: PBMCs. The chain is built from TRBV20-1 and TRBJ1-4, with D tentatively TRBD1 (6 bases). The CDR3 region has the DNA TGCAGTGCCGCGGCCGGGGGCGTGGGTGAAAAACTGTTTTTT. Encoded protein: CSAAAGGVGEKLFF.